This T cell receptor (beta chain) derives from a study of T-cell memory formation after mild COVID-19. TCRdb recomputed calls from the 5' RACE reads with MiXCR, one row per CDR3 protein. The sample carries approximately 490,000 distinct CDR3 sequences, around 20% recorded once. The CDR3 is 15 amino acids. V trimming: 4 bases; J trimming: 8 bases; junction bases outside the gene matches: 10. Germline CDR1 reads SGHTA; CDR2 reads FQGTGA. This clonotype came up a few times. Sequenced: PBMCs or a T cell subset sorted from them (not recorded which). The V gene is TRBV7-3, the J gene TRBJ2-1; 8 positions agree with TRBD2. This clonotype was sampled from an adult woman who had mild COVID-19 (a few samples of this study predate the infection). Cell type and time point are not known. The CDR3 protein is CASSSGTRRVDEQFF. The CDR3 DNA reads as TGTGCCAGCAGCTCCGGGACTAGACGTGTCGATGAGCAGTTCTTC. The full variable domain, rest sourced from reference TRBV7-3 and TRBJ2-1, is GAGVSQTPSNKVTEKGKYVELRCDPISGHTALYWYRQSLGQGPEFLIYFQGTGAADDSGLPNDRFFAVRPEGSVSTLKIQRTERGDSAVYLCASSSGTRRVDEQFFGPGTRLTVL.